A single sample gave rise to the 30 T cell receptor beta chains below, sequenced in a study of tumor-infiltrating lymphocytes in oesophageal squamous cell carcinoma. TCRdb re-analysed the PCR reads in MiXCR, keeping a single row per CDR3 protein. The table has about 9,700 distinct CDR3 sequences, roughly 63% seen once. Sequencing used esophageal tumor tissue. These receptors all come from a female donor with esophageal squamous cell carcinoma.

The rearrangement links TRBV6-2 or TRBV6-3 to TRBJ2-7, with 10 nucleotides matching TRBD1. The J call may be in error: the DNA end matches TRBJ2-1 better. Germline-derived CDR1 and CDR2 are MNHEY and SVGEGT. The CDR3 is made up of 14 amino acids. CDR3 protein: CASSYDRGPYEQFF. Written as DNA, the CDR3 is TGTGCCAGCAGTTATGACAGGGGGCCCTACGAGCAGTTCTTC.

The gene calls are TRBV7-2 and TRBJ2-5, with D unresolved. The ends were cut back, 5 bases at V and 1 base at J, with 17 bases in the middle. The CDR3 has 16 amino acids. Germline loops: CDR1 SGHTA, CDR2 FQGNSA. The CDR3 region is CASSRALLGRQETQYF. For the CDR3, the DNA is TGTGCCAGCAGCCGAGCACTATTAGGCCGCCAAGAGACCCAGTACTTC.

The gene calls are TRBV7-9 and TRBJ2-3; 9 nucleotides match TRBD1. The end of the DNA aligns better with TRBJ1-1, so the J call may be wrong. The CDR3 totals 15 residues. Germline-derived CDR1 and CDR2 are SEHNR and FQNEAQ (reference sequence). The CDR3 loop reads CASSPPQGANTEAFF. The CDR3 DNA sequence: TGTGCCAGCAGCCCCCCACAGGGGGCAAACACTGAAGCTTTCTTT.

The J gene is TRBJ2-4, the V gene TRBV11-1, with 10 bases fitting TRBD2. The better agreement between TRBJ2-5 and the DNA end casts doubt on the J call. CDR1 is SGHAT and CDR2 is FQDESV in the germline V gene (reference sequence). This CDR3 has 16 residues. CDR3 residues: CASSPPVVAGGETQYF. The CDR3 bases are TGTGCCAGCAGCCCCCCGGTGGTAGCGGGGGGAGAGACCCAGTACTTC.

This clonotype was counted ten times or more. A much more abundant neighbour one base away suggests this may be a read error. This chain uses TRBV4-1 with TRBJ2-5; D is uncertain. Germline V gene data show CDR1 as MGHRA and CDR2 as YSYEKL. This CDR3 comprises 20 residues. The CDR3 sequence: CASRQEVNKGYSRPYNEQYF. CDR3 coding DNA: TGCGCCAGCAGACAAGAGGTTAACAAGGGATATTCCCGACCCTACAATGAGCAGTACTTC.

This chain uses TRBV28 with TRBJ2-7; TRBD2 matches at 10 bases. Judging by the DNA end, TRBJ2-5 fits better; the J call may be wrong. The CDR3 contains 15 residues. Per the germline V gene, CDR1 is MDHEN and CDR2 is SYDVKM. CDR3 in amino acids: CASSLGLADQETQYF. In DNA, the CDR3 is TGTGCCAGCAGTTTAGGACTAGCGGACCAAGAGACCCAGTACTTC.

The CDR3 coding sequence is TGTGCCAGCAGCTATACCCGGGCAGATACGCAGTATTTT. It is translated as CASSYTRADTQYF. The chain couples TRBV6-6 to TRBJ2-3; D not resolved. CDR1 and CDR2 from the germline V gene are MNHNY and SVGAGI (reference sequence). The CDR3 totals 13 residues. V was trimmed by 6 bases and J by 4 bases, leaving 11 bases between them.

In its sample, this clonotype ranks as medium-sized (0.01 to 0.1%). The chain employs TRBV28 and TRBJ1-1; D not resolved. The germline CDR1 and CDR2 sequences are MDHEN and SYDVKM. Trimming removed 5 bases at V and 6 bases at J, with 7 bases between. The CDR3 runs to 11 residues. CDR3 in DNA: TGTGCCAGCAGTGGACGGTCTGAAGCTTTCTTT. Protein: CASSGRSEAFF.

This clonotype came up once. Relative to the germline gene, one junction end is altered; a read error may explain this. CDR3 sequence: CASRPRTGGNQHQHF. The CDR3 coding sequence is TGTGCCAGCAGACCAAGGACAGGGGGCAATCAGCACCAGCATTTT. This sequence joins TRBV6-6 and TRBJ1-5; 11 bases are shared with TRBD1. Germline-derived CDR1 and CDR2 are MNHNY and SVGAGI (reference sequence). The CDR3 has 15 residues.

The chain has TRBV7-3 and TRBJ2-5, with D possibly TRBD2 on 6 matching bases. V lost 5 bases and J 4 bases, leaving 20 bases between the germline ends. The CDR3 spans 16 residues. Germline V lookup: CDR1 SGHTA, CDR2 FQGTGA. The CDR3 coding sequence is TGTGCCAGCAGCCCAAGGGGCGGGGCCGGAGGAGAGACCCAGTACTTC. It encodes CASSPRGGAGGETQYF.

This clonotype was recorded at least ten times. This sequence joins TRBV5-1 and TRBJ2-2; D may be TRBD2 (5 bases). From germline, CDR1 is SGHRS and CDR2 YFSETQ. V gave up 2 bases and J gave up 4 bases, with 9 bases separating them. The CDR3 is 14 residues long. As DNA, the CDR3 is TGCGCCAGCAGCTTAAGCGGATCCACCGGGGAGCTGTTTTTT. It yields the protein CASSLSGSTGELFF.

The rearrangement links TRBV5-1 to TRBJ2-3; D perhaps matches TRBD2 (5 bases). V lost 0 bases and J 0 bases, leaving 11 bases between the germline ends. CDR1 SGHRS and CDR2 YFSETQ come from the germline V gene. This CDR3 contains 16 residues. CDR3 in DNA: TGCGCCAGCAGCTTGGGGCTAGCAACTAGCACAGATACGCAGTATTTT. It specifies CASSLGLATSTDTQYF.

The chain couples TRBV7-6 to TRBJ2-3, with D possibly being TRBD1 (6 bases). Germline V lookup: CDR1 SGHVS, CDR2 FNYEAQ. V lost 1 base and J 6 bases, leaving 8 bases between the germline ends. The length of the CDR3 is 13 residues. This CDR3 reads CASSLVRGDTQYF. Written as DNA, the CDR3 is TGTGCCAGCAGCTTAGTTAGGGGGGATACGCAGTATTTT. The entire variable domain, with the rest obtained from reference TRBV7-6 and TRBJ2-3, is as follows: GAGVSQSPRYKVTKRGQDVALRCDPISGHVSLYWYRQALGQGPEFLTYFNYEAQQDKSGLPNDRFSAERPEGSISTLTIQRTEQRDSAMYRCASSLVRGDTQYFGPGTRLTVL.

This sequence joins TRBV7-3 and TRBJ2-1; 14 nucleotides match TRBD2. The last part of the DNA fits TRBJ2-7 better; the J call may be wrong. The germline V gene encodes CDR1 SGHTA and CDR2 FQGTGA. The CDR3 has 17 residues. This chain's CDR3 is CASSFGHGLAGGGEQYF. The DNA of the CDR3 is TGTGCCAGCAGCTTTGGTCACGGACTAGCGGGAGGAGGGGAGCAGTACTTC.

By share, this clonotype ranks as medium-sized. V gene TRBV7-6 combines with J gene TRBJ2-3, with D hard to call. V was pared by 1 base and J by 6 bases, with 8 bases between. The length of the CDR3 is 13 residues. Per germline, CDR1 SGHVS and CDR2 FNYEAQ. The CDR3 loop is CASSLEFPDTQYF. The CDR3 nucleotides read TGTGCCAGCAGCTTAGAGTTCCCGGATACGCAGTATTTT.

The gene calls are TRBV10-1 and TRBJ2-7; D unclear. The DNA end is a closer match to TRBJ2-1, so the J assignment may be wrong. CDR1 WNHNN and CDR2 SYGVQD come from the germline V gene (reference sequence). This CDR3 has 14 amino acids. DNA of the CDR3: TGCGCCAGCAGTGAGTCGATCTCTACCAGTGAGCAGTTCTTC. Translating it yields CASSESISTSEQFF.

The CDR3 region is CASSFGRGVGTDTQYF. In DNA, the CDR3 is TGTGCCAGCAGTTTCGGGAGGGGAGTAGGCACAGATACGCAGTATTTT. The V and J genes are TRBV28 and TRBJ2-3; 8 bases fit TRBD2. CDR3 length: 16 amino acids. Trimming cost V 3 bases and J 1 base; bases outside gene matches: 6. CDR1 and CDR2 from the germline V gene are MDHEN and SYDVKM.

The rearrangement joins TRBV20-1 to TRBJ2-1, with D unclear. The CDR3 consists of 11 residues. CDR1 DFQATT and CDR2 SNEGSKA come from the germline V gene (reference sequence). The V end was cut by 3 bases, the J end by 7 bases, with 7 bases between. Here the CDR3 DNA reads TGCAGTGCTAGTCTGGCGAATGAGCAGTTCTTC. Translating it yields CSASLANEQFF.

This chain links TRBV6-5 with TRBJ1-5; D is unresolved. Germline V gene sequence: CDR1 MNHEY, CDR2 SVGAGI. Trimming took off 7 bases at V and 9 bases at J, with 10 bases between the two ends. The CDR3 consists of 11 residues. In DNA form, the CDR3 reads TGTGCCAGCAAGGCGTCGGGGCCCCAGCATTTT. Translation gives CASKASGPQHF.

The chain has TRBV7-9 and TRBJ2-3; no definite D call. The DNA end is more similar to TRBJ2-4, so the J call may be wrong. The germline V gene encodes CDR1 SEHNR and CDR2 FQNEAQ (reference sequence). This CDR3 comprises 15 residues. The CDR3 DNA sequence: TGTGCCAGCAGCTCGGTAGCTCCAAGTGGAAACATTCAGTACTTC. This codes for CASSSVAPSGNIQYF.

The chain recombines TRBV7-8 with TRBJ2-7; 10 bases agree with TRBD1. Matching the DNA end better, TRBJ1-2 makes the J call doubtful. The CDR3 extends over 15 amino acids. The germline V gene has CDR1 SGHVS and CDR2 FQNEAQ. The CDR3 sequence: CASSSEDGTGAGYTF. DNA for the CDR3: TGTGCCAGCAGCTCAGAAGACGGGACAGGGGCTGGCTACACCTTC.

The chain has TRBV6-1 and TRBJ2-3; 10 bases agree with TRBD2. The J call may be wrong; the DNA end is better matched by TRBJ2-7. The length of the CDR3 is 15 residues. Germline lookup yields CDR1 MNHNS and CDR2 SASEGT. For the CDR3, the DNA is TGTGCCAGCAGTGTCGGGACTAGCGTACGCTACGAGCAGTACTTC. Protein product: CASSVGTSVRYEQYF.

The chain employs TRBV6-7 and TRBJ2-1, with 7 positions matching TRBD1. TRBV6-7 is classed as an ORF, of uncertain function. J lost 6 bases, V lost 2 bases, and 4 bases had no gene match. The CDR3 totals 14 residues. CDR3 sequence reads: CASSYERQGNEQFF. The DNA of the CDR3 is TGTGCCAGCAGTTACGAGAGACAGGGCAATGAGCAGTTCTTC.

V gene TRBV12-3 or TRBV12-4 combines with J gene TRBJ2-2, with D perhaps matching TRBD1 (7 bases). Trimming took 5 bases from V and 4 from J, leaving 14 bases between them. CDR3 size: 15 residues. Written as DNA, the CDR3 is TGTGCCAGCAGTCGGCGACAGGGAGGCACCGGGGAGCTGTTTTTT. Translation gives CASSRRQGGTGELFF.

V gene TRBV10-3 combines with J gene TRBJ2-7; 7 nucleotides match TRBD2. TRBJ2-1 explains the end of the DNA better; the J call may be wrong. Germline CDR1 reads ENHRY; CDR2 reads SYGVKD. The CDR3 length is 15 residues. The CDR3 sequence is CATSGPAGPSYEQFF. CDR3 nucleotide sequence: TGTGCCACCAGCGGGCCAGCGGGGCCCTCCTACGAGCAGTTCTTC.

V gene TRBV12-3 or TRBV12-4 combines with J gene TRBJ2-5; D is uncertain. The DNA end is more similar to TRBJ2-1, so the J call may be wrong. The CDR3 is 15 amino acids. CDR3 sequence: CASSFNLGNYNEQFF. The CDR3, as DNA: TGTGCCAGCAGTTTTAATCTAGGGAACTACAATGAGCAGTTCTTC.

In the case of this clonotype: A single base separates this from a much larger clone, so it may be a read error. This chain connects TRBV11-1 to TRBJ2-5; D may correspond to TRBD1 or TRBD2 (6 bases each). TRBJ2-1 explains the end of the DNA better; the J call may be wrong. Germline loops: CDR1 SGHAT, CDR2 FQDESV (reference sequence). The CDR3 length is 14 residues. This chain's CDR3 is CASSLGGAGETQFF. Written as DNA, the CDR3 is TGTGCCAGCAGCTTAGGGGGGGCTGGGGAGACCCAGTTCTTC.

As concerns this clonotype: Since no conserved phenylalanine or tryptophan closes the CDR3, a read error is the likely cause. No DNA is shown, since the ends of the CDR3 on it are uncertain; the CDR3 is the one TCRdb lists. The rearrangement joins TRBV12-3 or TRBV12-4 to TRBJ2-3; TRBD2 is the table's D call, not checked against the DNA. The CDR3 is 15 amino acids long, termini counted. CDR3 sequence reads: CASSLRTRSKETQYS.

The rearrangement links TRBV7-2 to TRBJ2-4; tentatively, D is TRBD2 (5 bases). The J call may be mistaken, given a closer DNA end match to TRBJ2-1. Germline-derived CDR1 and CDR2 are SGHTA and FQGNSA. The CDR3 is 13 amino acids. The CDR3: CASSLDERLGQFF. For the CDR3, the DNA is TGTGCCAGCAGCTTAGATGAGCGGTTGGGGCAGTTCTTC.

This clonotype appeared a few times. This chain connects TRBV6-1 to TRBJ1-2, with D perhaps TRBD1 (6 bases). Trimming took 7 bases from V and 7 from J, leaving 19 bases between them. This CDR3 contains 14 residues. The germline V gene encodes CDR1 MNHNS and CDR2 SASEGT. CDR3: CASTPGRGASGYTF. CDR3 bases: TGTGCCAGCACCCCAGGGAGGGGGGCTTCTGGCTACACCTTC.